The clone carrying this TCR beta chain was observed a few times. What it binds is not known. A universal primer site arose from template switching, and cDNA bore unique molecular identifiers. In TCRdb, the 5' RACE reads were re-called with MiXCR into one record per CDR3 protein. The repertoire includes 700,000 or so distinct CDR3 sequences, approximately 22% of them detected once, and around 4.4% sits in the top ten. The data originate from a study of identical twins. Points from the study as a whole: Partial confounding of zero-insertion analyses by invariant MAIT and iNKT cells was possible.

Germline values: CDR1 LGHDT, CDR2 YNNKEL (reference sequence). The CDR3 length is 13 residues. With 3 bases removed from V and 8 bases from J, the gap between germline ends came to 13 bases. These data are also associated with another study on T cells expressing NK-cell markers. That paper adds: One of the eight sequenced donors was seronegative, whereas the other seven were HCMV-seropositive. Dominance of the CD3+CD56-NKG2C+ fraction by these clonotypes also held in a handful of donors.

What was sequenced was PBMCs. The rearrangement joins TRBV3-1 to TRBJ1-2; D not certain. The receptor comes from a woman aged 18 to 35 in good health. CDR3 sequence (DNA): TGTGCCAGCAGCCAGCACGCAGGTTCAGGCTACACCTTC. Translating gives CASSQHAGSGYTF.